Described below is a single T cell receptor beta chain sequence and its context. This sample is drawn from a study of OX40 agonist ivuxolimab in advanced cancers. Repertoires were generated with immunoSEQ multiplex PCR, while TCRdb's copy carries only in-frame clones and drops some. Of about 15,000 clones listed, roughly 78% are singletons. This receptor was identified in an adult with an advanced solid tumor such as melanoma, head and neck, liver or kidney cancer. Sequences were derived from CD4+ or CD8+ T cells sorted from blood, sampled in a trial of the OX40 agonist ivuxolimab.

CDR3 amino acids: CASSLHDRGNQPQHF. The CDR3 DNA follows: TGTGCCAGCAGCTTACACGACAGGGGCAATCAGCCCCAGCATTTT. The rearrangement joins TRBV7-2 to TRBJ1-5; TRBD1 matches at 7 bases. Looked up from germline, CDR1 is SGHTA and CDR2 is FQGNSA. V lost 2 bases, J lost 2 bases, and 3 bases stayed unmatched. CDR3 length: 15 residues.